The clone carrying this TCR beta chain was seen many times. Its cognate antigen is unknown. TCR alpha and beta CDR3 regions were amplified from RNA using iRepertoire nested multiplex PCR. For one-step reverse transcription and amplification, about 85-400 ng of tissue mRNA or PBMC total RNA was used. TCRdb analysed the multiplex PCR reads with MiXCR anew, one entry per CDR3 protein. Of under 50,000 distinct CDR3 sequences listed, under 25% were seen once; the top ten hold 5% to 6.5%. This sample is drawn from a study of glioma-infiltrating T cells. General study results and limits: Above-expected tissue-blood divergence occurred in all gliomas, most in low-grade ones.

The CDR3 runs to 16 residues. The germline V and J ends were trimmed by 0 bases and 0 bases, with 13 bases remaining between them. Germline CDR1 DFQATT, CDR2 SNEGSKA (reference sequence). This chain links TRBV20-1 with TRBJ2-3; D is perhaps TRBD1 (6 bases). This receptor was obtained from a human donor with low-grade glioma or glioblastoma, undergoing nonglioma brain surgery, or in good health (not recorded which). Sequenced: glioma tissue, nonneoplastic brain tissue, or PBMCs (not recorded which). The CDR3 is CSARDLAGVSTDTQYF. The DNA of the CDR3 is TGCAGTGCTAGAGATCTGGCAGGGGTTAGCACAGATACGCAGTATTTT.